This TCR beta chain was observed in a study of cytomegalovirus exposure and HLA in healthy donors. Study observations and caveats: Solely CMV serostatus was available to characterize immune exposure. The study flagged about 160 TCR beta chains as cytomegalovirus-associated. Published work reported that the classifier diagnosed cytomegalovirus status with high specificity and sensitivity.

PCR primers comprised 60 Vbeta and 13 Jbeta primers. In the original workflow: Approximately 9.9 million shared chains were among the about 80 million unique TCR beta chains that a later analysis counted. TCRdb's table, derived via immunoSEQ multiplex PCR, lists solely in-frame clones and lacks some. For V, J and clone size, that table is used; D and trimming come from the DNA. The sample lists some 150,000 clones; around 77% were seen once. With regard to this clone: Its antigen is not identified.

Per germline, CDR1 MGHRA and CDR2 YSYEKL. V dropped 3 bases and J dropped 1 base, with 21 bases sitting between them. The CDR3 consists of 19 residues. This sequence originates from a young woman in good health and CMV-seropositive. This rearrangement joins TRBV4-1 to TRBJ2-2; the D gene is possibly TRBD2 (6 bases). Sequencing input: PBMCs. CDR3 bases: TGCGCCAGCAGCCATCGTAGAGGAGGGGTCCGATGGAACACCGGGGAGCTGTTTTTT. Encoded protein: CASSHRRGGVRWNTGELFF.